The TCR beta chain described here comes from a study of T cells in Graves' hyperthyroidism and ophthalmopathy. The wider study: Peripheral blood specimens were obtained at initial diagnosis, prior to any treatment. Findings and caveats of the study: Ophthalmopathy was separated from stable hyperthyroidism by a 13 V-J model. Ophthalmopathy prediction by the model preceded onset by a median roughly 6 months.

RNA transcripts gave rise to amplified TCR beta CDR3 regions. Carried out on the TCR CDR3, a first-round RT-PCR used the HTBI primer set. MiXCR, run by TCRdb on the multiplex PCR reads, gives a single entry per CDR3 protein. The sample carries more than 500,000 distinct CDR3 sequences, roughly 16% recorded once. This clonotype came up many times. Its antigen remains unknown. Germline values: CDR1 SGHVS, CDR2 FQNEAQ. With 3 bases removed from V and 2 bases from J, the gap between germline ends came to 6 bases. This CDR3 comprises 13 residues. Sequencing was done on a sample of blood. This TCR came from a woman aged 30 to 39 with Graves' hyperthyroidism. The genes are TRBV7-8 and TRBJ2-3; no firm D call. The CDR3 is CASSFLNTDTQYF. In DNA, the CDR3 is TGTGCCAGCAGCTTCCTCAACACAGATACGCAGTATTTT.